This T cell receptor (beta chain) was recovered during a study of T cell responses to AZD1222 COVID-19 vaccine (dated by TCRdb to 2020 to 2022). Regarding the complete study: TCR sequencing was performed for approximately 240 trial participants, of whom 200 to 210 were given two doses of AZD1222 and around 25 were given two doses of MenACWY control vaccine. Enrollment into the trials was organized by age into subgroups of 18-55, 56-69 and 70-plus years, and those subgroups contained 148, 28 and 57 TCR-sequenced participants, respectively. What the research found in general, with its limitations: No day 14 peak-response samples were available, so repertoires were characterized only after the peak T cell response. CD4 TCRs associated with the vaccine covered the entire spike protein, and the dominant responses were in regions 160-218 and 743-854. A significant rise in spike-specific TCR breadth and depth was observed after two AZD1222 doses relative to day 0 and relative to MenACWY recipients. Nearly half of unique spike-specific TCRs reportedly recognized epitopes outside regions mutated in the B.1.351 and B.1.1.7 variants. The 56-69-year group was small, and its depth increase did not reach significance, likely because of low power. Participants were mostly white British, with more females than males. The authors suggested clonal diversity may have been underestimated. Only six AZD1222 recipients were SARS-CoV-2 seropositive at baseline, limiting conclusions about previously exposed vaccinees.

Comments on this clone: The antigen this receptor binds is unknown. No base-level quality is on record; no much larger clone is a single base apart.

The CDR3 regions of human TCRbeta chains were subjected to immunosequencing. Per the source publication's procedure: Repertoire TCRs were checked for matches against a reference library of SARS-CoV-2-specific TCRs that had been generated using the MIRA antigen-specificity platform. Breadth was defined as the fraction of unique TCRs that were SARS-CoV-2-associated. Depth was defined as the fraction of total T cells that were SARS-CoV-2-associated. Using the MIRA data, every spike-specific TCR was mapped to the spike region that the TCR reacted to and assigned to either a CD4 or a CD8 class. Log10-transformed breadth and depth values were compared by one-way ANOVA with Sidak's multiple comparisons tests. Imported from immuneACCESS, the table was reduced by TCRdb to in-frame sequences with V and J called. These copies leave out some clones; in studies compared against another copy, an unresolved V gene accounts for under half, and the cause of the remainder is not known. Clone size and the V and J calls come from that table; the DNA yielded D and trimming. In all, the sample holds some 170,000 clones, and roughly 92% of those were seen once. The ten largest clones capture 1.7% of the sample.

This sample's time point label indicates: about 28 days (+/-7) after the second vaccine dose. AZD1222 recipients with second doses at about 4 weeks or about 12 weeks were pooled, because spike-specific TCR depth and breadth did not differ between schedules. Vaccinee samples were obtained from the UK trials COV001 and COV002, which included a single-blind randomized controlled phase 2/3 trial of AZD1222 (ChAdOx1 nCoV-19) in healthy adults. For TCRbeta chain sequencing, PBMC samples from trial participants were taken at day 0 and at day 28 after the second dose. From the germline V gene (reference sequence), CDR1 is GTSNPN and CDR2 is SVGIG. The CDR3 holds 15 amino acids from the cysteine to the phenylalanine. The only DNA kept is the CDR3, 45 bases in frame from the first base. From V the trimming removes 0 bases and from J it removes 4 bases, while the gene matches leave 5 bases of the junction unaccounted for.

Sequences were derived from peripheral blood, sampled 28 days after the second AZD1222 dose. Here the chain combines TRBV30 and TRBJ2-1; TRBD1 agrees with 8 junctional bases. The clonotype comes from an adult who received the AZD1222 COVID-19 vaccine. The CDR3 here reads CAWSVTRGRYNEQFF. Here is the DNA: TGTGCCTGGAGTGTAACCAGGGGGCGATACAATGAGCAGTTCTTC.